This T cell receptor (beta chain) was documented in a study of T-cell memory formation after mild COVID-19. Study findings and constraints: Cross-reactive memory appears to have joined, as suggested by some responding clones showing up in pre-infection memory.

TCRdb ran MiXCR on the 5' RACE reads and lists one entry per CDR3 protein. The sample has approximately 440,000 distinct CDR3 sequences; over 15% are singletons. CDR1 is LNHNV, CDR2 YYDKDF, per germline (reference sequence). V lost 9 bases and J lost 0, with 18 bases in between. The CDR3 is 15 amino acids. In this sample, this clonotype turned up a few times. Antigen: not known. Sequenced sample: PBMCs or a T cell subset sorted from them (not recorded which). The rearrangement uses TRBV15 and TRBJ2-7; D remains ambiguous. The source of this sequence is an adult woman who had mild COVID-19 (a few samples of this study predate the infection). Cell type and time point are not known. CDR3 amino acids: CATTVTDGLSYEQYF. The CDR3 DNA reads TGTGCCACTACTGTGACTGACGGTCTCTCCTACGAGCAGTACTTC.